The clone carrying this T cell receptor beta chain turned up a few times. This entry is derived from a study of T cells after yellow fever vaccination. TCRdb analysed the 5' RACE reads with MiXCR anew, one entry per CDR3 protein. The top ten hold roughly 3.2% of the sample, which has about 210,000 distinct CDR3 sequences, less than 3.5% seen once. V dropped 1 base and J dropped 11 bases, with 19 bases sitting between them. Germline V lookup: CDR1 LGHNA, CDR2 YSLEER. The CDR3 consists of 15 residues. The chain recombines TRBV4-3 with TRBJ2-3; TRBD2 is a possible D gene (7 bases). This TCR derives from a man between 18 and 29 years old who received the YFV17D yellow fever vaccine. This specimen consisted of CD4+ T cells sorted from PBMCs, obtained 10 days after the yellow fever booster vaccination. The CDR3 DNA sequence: TGCGCCAGCAGCCAAGGCGGGGGACAAGGTTATGGGCAGTATTTT. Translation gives CASSQGGGQGYGQYF.